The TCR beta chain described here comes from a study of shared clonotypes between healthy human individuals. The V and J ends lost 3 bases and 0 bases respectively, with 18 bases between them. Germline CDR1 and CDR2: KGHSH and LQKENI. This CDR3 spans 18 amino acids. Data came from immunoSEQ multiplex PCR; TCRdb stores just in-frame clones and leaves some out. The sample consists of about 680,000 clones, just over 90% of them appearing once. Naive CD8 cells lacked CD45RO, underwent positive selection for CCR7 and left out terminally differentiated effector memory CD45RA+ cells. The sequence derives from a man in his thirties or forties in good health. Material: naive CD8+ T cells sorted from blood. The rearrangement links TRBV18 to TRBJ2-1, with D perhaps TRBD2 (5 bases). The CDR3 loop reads CASSPPDWRLSSYNEQFF. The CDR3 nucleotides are TGTGCCAGCTCACCCCCTGACTGGAGGTTGAGCTCCTACAATGAGCAGTTCTTC.